This TCR beta chain was documented in a study of blood T cell repertoires in COVID-19. Across the study: Italy, Spain and the United States were the sources of the convalescent and acute COVID-19 samples. T cells, B-cell-depleted T cells, or PBMCs provided the cDNA or gDNA that served as material.

As handled by the study authors: The authors estimated nucleated cell counts from reference gene primer amplification. Sequencing used immunoSEQ multiplex PCR; TCRdb keeps in-frame clones, though not all of them. Clone size and the V and J calls come from that table; the DNA yielded D and trimming. The top ten clones hold roughly 8% of a sample with fewer than 85,000 clones, 75% to 90% of them seen once. The germline V and J ends were trimmed by 4 bases and 4 bases, with 13 bases remaining between them. Per germline, CDR1 SGHTA and CDR2 FQGNSA. The CDR3 extends over 14 amino acids. V usage is TRBV7-2 and J usage is TRBJ1-2, with D perhaps TRBD1 (6 bases). This receptor was taken from a man in his fifties or sixties with active COVID-19. The sequenced sample was peripheral blood. The CDR3 coding sequence is TGTGCCAGCAGCTCGGACAGCCAAGTCTATGGCTACACCTTC. Its protein is CASSSDSQVYGYTF.